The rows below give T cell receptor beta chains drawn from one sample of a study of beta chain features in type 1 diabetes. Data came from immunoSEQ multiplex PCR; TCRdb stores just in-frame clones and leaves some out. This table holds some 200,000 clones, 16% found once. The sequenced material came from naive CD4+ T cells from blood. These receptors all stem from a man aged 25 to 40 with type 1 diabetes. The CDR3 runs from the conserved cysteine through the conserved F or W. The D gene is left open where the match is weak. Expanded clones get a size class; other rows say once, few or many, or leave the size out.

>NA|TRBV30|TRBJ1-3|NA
CAWSKNGNTIYF
TGTGCCTGGAGTAAGAACGGAAACACCATATATTTT
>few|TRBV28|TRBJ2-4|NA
CASSLFKTVLAKNIQYF
TGTGCCAGCAGTTTGTTTAAGACAGTTTTAGCCAAAAACATTCAGTACTTC
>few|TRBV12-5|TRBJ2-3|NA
CASGLTPSGDADTQYF
TGTGCTAGTGGTTTGACCCCCTCAGGGGACGCAGATACGCAGTATTTT
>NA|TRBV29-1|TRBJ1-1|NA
CSVEGQENTEAFF
TGCAGCGTTGAGGGGCAGGAGAACACTGAAGCTTTCTTT
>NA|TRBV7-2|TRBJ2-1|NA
CASSLHGDYEQFF
TGTGCCAGCAGCCTACATGGGGACTATGAGCAGTTCTTC
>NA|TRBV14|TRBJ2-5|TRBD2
CASSRVAGGETQYF
TGTGCCAGCAGCCGCGTAGCGGGAGGAGAGACCCAGTACTTC
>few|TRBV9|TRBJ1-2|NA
CASSVGEGSIYGYTF
TGTGCCAGCAGCGTAGGCGAAGGAAGTATCTACGGCTACACCTTC
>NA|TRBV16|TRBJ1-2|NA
CASSREFYGGYTF
TGTGCCAGCAGCCGCGAATTTTATGGTGGCTACACCTTC
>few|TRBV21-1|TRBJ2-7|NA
CASRRTGQRSYEQYF
TGTGCCAGCAGGCGGACGGGACAGAGATCATACGAGCAGTACTTC
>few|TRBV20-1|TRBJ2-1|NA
CSASGKNFQFF
TGCAGTGCTAGCGGAAAGAATTTCCAGTTCTTC
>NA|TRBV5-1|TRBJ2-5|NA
CASSLAGNQETQYF
TGCGCCAGCAGCCTGGCGGGAAACCAAGAGACCCAGTACTTC
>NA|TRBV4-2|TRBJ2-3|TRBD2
CASSQARLLASTDTQYF
TGTGCCAGCAGCCAAGCTCGTCTACTAGCGAGCACAGATACGCAGTATTTT
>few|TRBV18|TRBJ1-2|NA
CASSPNGAEGYTF
TGTGCCAGCTCACCAAATGGGGCAGAGGGCTACACCTTC
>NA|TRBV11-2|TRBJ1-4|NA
CASSSKPATNEKLFF
TGTGCCAGCAGCTCGAAACCAGCAACTAATGAAAAACTGTTTTTT
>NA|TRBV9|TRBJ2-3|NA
CASSPGDWTTDTQYF
TGTGCCAGCAGCCCCGGGGATTGGACAACAGATACGCAGTATTTT
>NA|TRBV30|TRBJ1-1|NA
CAWSPWGRGRTEAFF
TGTGCCTGGAGTCCTTGGGGCAGGGGTAGGACTGAAGCTTTCTTT
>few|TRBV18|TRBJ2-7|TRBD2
CASSPLRLAVSYEQYF
TGTGCCAGCTCACCGCTTCGTCTAGCGGTCTCCTACGAGCAGTACTTC